Listed here are 22 T cell receptor beta chains from one sample, sequenced in a study of T cell repertoires in cytomegalovirus infection. Via MiXCR, TCRdb re-called the reads, giving one row per CDR3 protein. Among roughly 720,000 distinct CDR3 sequences, less than 40% were seen once, and the ten largest hold under 3%. The specimen sequenced was PBMCs. Receptors were obtained from a human donor in good health (CMV status not recorded). Some clones in this sample may be carry-over from other donors' samples.

The table lists this clonotype with many counts. This chain uses TRBV11-2 with TRBJ1-1; 9 nucleotides match TRBD1. From germline, CDR1 is SGHAT and CDR2 FQNNGV. The V segment lost 2 bases and the J segment 7 bases; nucleotides outside the gene matches: 2. This CDR3 is built from 13 residues. The CDR3 loop is CASSLWDRVEAFF. The CDR3 DNA reads as TGTGCCAGCAGCTTATGGGACAGGGTTGAAGCTTTCTTT.

The V and J genes are TRBV10-3 and TRBJ2-7; TRBD2 aligns across 14 bases. The germline V gene encodes CDR1 ENHRY and CDR2 SYGVKD. V shed 3 bases and J 3 bases; nucleotides not matched to a gene: 10. This CDR3 has 18 amino acids. CDR3 coding DNA: TGTGCCATCAGTGATTCGAGAGGGACTAGCGGGAGTAACTACGAGCAGTACTTC. Encoded protein: CAISDSRGTSGSNYEQYF.

This clonotype was seen a few times. CDR3 sequence (DNA): TGTGCCAGCAGCCCCCTATTAAGGACAGTTGAAGCTTTCTTT. This translates into CASSPLLRTVEAFF. This chain joins TRBV11-2 and TRBJ1-1; a weak D match, TRBD1 (6 bases). V was shortened by 5 bases and J by 7 bases, with 17 bases between the two germline ends. The CDR3 runs 14 residues. Germline assignment: CDR1 SGHAT and CDR2 FQNNGV.

The genes are TRBV7-4 and TRBJ1-2; D unclear. From germline, CDR1 is SGHVT and CDR2 SQSDAQ. Trimming removed 4 bases at V and 4 bases at J, with 16 bases between. The length of the CDR3 is 15 residues. DNA for the CDR3: TGTGCCAGCAGCTCGTCTGACTTGCTGACCTATGGCTACACCTTC. Encoded protein: CASSSSDLLTYGYTF.

J is TRBJ2-5 and V is TRBV12-3 or TRBV12-4, with D possibly TRBD2 on 6 matching bases. The CDR3 extends over 15 amino acids. V lost 1 base to trimming and J lost 5 bases, with 14 bases between them. The CDR3 nucleotides are TGTGCCAGCAGTTTAGACGGAGGGATCCGGGAGACCCAGTACTTC. Amino acids: CASSLDGGIRETQYF.

The sample holds one count of this clonotype. V is TRBV2 and J is TRBJ1-2, with TRBD1 matching 10 bases. Germline values: CDR1 SNHLY, CDR2 FYNNEI. The V segment lost 4 bases and the J segment 4 bases; nucleotides outside the gene matches: 15. The CDR3 totals 18 residues. This chain's CDR3 is CASSGTTGGDQASYGYTF. The CDR3 DNA reads as TGTGCCAGCAGTGGAACGACAGGGGGCGATCAGGCGAGCTATGGCTACACCTTC.

This clonotype was detected a few times. V gene TRBV19 combines with J gene TRBJ2-1, with a possible D match to TRBD1 (5 bases). Germline loops: CDR1 LNHDA, CDR2 SQIVND (reference sequence). The CDR3 covers 16 residues. Trimming took 4 bases from V and 4 from J, leaving 17 bases between them. CDR3 bases: TGTGCCAGTAGTACGAGACAGATTTCCATATACAATGAGCAGTTCTTC. Encoded protein: CASSTRQISIYNEQFF.

The chain combines TRBV20-1 with TRBJ2-1, with D perhaps TRBD2 (6 bases). V dropped 2 bases and J dropped 5 bases, with 13 bases sitting between them. Germline values: CDR1 DFQATT, CDR2 SNEGSKA (reference sequence). The CDR3 extends over 14 amino acids. CDR3 sequence reads: CSARRTTTNNEQFF. In nucleotides, the CDR3 is TGCAGTGCTAGACGGACTACCACGAACAATGAGCAGTTCTTC.

This clonotype was seen more than once but under ten times. This chain connects TRBV28 to TRBJ1-3, with unresolved D. Trimming pared 6 bases from V and 5 bases from J, leaving 17 bases between. From germline, CDR1 is MDHEN and CDR2 SYDVKM. The CDR3 loop spans 15 amino acids. DNA for the CDR3: TGTGCCAGCAGCAGCCCAGGTGCCGCTAGAAACACCATATATTTT. Its translation: CASSSPGAARNTIYF.

This clonotype was seen more than once but under ten times. V usage is TRBV19 and J usage is TRBJ2-1, with unresolved D. CDR1 is LNHDA and CDR2 is SQIVND in the germline V gene (reference sequence). V dropped 6 bases and J dropped 2 bases, with 14 bases sitting between them. The CDR3 spans 15 residues. The CDR3: CASSTPESAYNEQFF. CDR3 nucleotide sequence: TGTGCCAGTAGCACACCGGAGTCCGCCTACAATGAGCAGTTCTTC.

This chain connects TRBV30 to TRBJ2-2; TRBD1 matches at 7 bases. The CDR3 totals 13 residues. CDR1 GTSNPN and CDR2 SVGIG come from the germline V gene (reference sequence). The ends lost 3 bases at V and 4 bases at J; junction bases unmatched: 2. This CDR3 reads CAWRGQITGELFF. CDR3 in DNA: TGTGCCTGGAGGGGACAGATCACCGGGGAGCTGTTTTTT.

This clonotype was recorded only once. The V and J genes are TRBV11-1 and TRBJ2-5, with a tentative D call TRBD1 (5 bases). Trimming removed 1 base from V and 5 bases from J, with 14 bases in between. This CDR3 spans 15 amino acids. Germline values: CDR1 SGHAT, CDR2 FQDESV (reference sequence). Here the CDR3 DNA reads TGTGCCAGCAGCTTAGAGGGGCCGAAAACCGAGACCCAGTACTTC. Its translation: CASSLEGPKTETQYF.

The chain carries TRBV14 and TRBJ1-6; tentative D call: TRBD1 (6 bases). The germline V gene encodes CDR1 SGHDN and CDR2 FVKESK. The CDR3 has 15 residues. V was clipped by 4 bases and J by 8 bases, with 15 bases between them. The CDR3 DNA sequence: TGTGCCAGCAGCCGGACCGGGACAAGGGATTCACCCCTCCACTTT. It yields the protein CASSRTGTRDSPLHF.

This clonotype came up a few times. The chain couples TRBV4-2 to TRBJ2-3; tentative D call: TRBD2 (6 bases). Per the germline V gene, CDR1 is LGHNA and CDR2 is YNFKEQ. With 0 bases removed from V and 0 bases from J, the gap between germline ends came to 13 bases. This CDR3 is built from 17 residues. CDR3 nucleotide sequence: TGTGCCAGCAGCCAAGAAGTTGGCGGGGTGAGCACAGATACGCAGTATTTT. The encoded protein is CASSQEVGGVSTDTQYF.

This clonotype was seen a few times. An end of the junction does not agree with germline; a read error may underlie this. This rearrangement joins TRBV7-2 to TRBJ1-2, with unresolved D. Germline-derived CDR1 and CDR2 are SGHTA and FQGNSA. The CDR3 consists of 13 residues. CDR3 in DNA: TGTGCCAGCAGCTTAGACGGTAGTACGGGCCGAAACTTC. It is translated as CASSLDGSTGRNF.

The chain links TRBV20-1 to TRBJ2-7; possible D gene TRBD1, 6 bases. The CDR3 runs 15 residues. V was clipped by 5 bases and J by 7 bases, with 24 bases between them. CDR1 is DFQATT, CDR2 SNEGSKA, per germline (reference sequence). In nucleotides, the CDR3 is TGCAGTGCTTCGGGCACTTCACAGGGATCGGGAGAGCAGTACTTC. It translates to CSASGTSQGSGEQYF.

This rearrangement joins TRBV12-3 or TRBV12-4 to TRBJ1-4, with D unclear. V was clipped by 2 bases and J by 5 bases, with 9 bases between them. The CDR3 is 14 amino acids. The DNA for the CDR3 is TGTGCCAGCAGTTTACAGCGGCTGAATGAAAAACTGTTTTTT. Translating it yields CASSLQRLNEKLFF.

In its sample, this clonotype was seen a few times. This sequence joins TRBV6-1 and TRBJ1-1, with TRBD1 matching 9 bases. The CDR3 has 15 residues. Germline V lookup: CDR1 MNHNS, CDR2 SASEGT. Germline trimming cut 10 bases from V and 6 bases from J; bases unmatched to any gene: 15. CDR3 sequence (DNA): TGTGCCACCTTGAAACCGGGACAGGGTTCCCCTGAAGCTTTCTTT. It is translated as CATLKPGQGSPEAFF.

V is TRBV5-5 and J is TRBJ2-7, with D perhaps given as TRBD1 or TRBD2 (5 bases each). CDR1 is SGHKS and CDR2 is YYEKEE in the germline V gene (reference sequence). Deletions cut 1 base from V and 5 bases from J, with 13 bases between. There are 14 residues in the CDR3. CDR3 nucleotide sequence: TGTGCCAGCAGCTTGTCAGGCAGAGGGGACGAGCAGTACTTC. This encodes CASSLSGRGDEQYF.

As for this clonotype: This may come from a read error, since a much larger clone is one base off. The gene calls are TRBV7-4 and TRBJ2-7; no clear D. V lost 1 base and J lost 0, with 10 bases in between. The CDR3 extends over 15 amino acids. Germline CDR1 and CDR2: SGHVT and SQSDAQ. The CDR3: CASSLGTEISYEQYF. CDR3 DNA: TGTGCCAGCAGCTTAGGGACGGAGATCTCCTACGAGCAGTACTTC. The variable domain in full, with the rest retrieved from reference TRBV7-4 and TRBJ2-7, is GAGVSQSPRYKVAKRGRDVALRCDSISGHVTLYWYRQTLGQGSEVLTYSQSDAQRDKSGRPSGRFSAERPERSVSTLKIQRTEQGDSAVYLCASSLGTEISYEQYFGPGTRLTVT.

J is TRBJ1-5 and V is TRBV25-1, with D maybe TRBD1 (5 bases). Germline V gene data show CDR1 as MGHDK and CDR2 as SYGVNS. This CDR3 is 15 amino acids long. V was cut by 7 bases and J by 5 bases, with 18 bases left in between. CDR3 coding DNA: TGTGCCAGCATGGGGTGGGGCAGTGGGGATCAGCCCCAGCATTTT. The encoded protein is CASMGWGSGDQPQHF.

The chain carries TRBV12-3 or TRBV12-4 and TRBJ2-7; D unresolved. The ends were cut back, 2 bases at V and 7 bases at J, with 9 bases in the middle. The CDR3 runs to 12 residues. This CDR3 is CASSLLGKEQYF. In nucleotides, the CDR3 is TGTGCCAGCAGTTTACTGGGAAAGGAGCAGTACTTC.